This T cell receptor beta chain came from a study of identical twins (dated by TCRdb to the mid-2010s). Regarding the study in general: TCR alpha and beta repertoires from monozygotic twins, unrelated adults of various ages and cord blood were deep-sequenced to test whether fetal clonotypes persist. Replicate twin experiments were performed at different times using different library preparation protocols to rule out contamination.

This clonotype appeared many times. Its antigen is still unknown. Base qualities were left out, and no much larger clone turns up one base away. Between the V and J ends, shortened by 7 bases and 7 bases respectively, the junction contains 16 bases. The germline V gene encodes CDR1 MNHNS and CDR2 SASEGT. Measured from the cysteine to the phenylalanine, the CDR3 is 13 residues long. Left in the record is the CDR3 DNA by itself, 39 bases read in frame from the first base. What the study reported, not specific to this receptor: Abundant cord blood beta clonotypes carried fewer insertions; young adult naive repertoires showed a weaker similar trend, while memory repertoires showed none. A weaker excess of twin sharing was found in beta out-of-frame sequences because the signal-to-noise ratio was lowered by fewer shared sequences. Because the same donors could not be followed over many years, the conclusions depended on cross-sectional statistical analysis. In monozygotic twins, recombination models systematically underestimated out-of-frame TCR alpha sharing, but the models matched the sharing seen between unrelated individuals. Compared with coincidental sharing between unrelated individuals, out-of-frame TCR alpha sequences shared between twins had an excess of sequences with low generation probability. Zero-insertion analyses could be partly confounded by invariant T cells such as MAIT and iNKT, although diverse VJ usage argued against such confounding for most clonotypes.

The method behind the library was 5' RACE. Sequencing was carried out with an Illumina HiSeq 2000. Template switching added a universal primer binding site, and the final cDNA carried a unique molecular identifier that allowed TCR cDNA molecules to be counted accurately. First-strand cDNA for TCR alpha and beta chains was synthesized from specific primers in the conserved constant-segment region. To control for contamination, every cDNA library was double barcoded, receiving both a SMART-Mk sample barcode and Illumina barcodes. TruSeq adapter sequences and Illumina sample barcodes were added in two successive PCR steps. The TCR alpha and beta cDNA libraries were sequenced on the Illumina HiSeq platform using custom primers. As for the original processing: MiGEC was used to process raw reads and extract unique molecular identifiers, and MiXCR was used to find CDR3 positions. For each individual, recombination models were inferred using an EM algorithm with the repgenHMM and IGoR tools. The tcR package in R was used for shared clonotype analysis, with sharing normalized by the product of cloneset sizes. To study raw recombination without the effects of thymic and clonal selection, out-of-frame nonproductive sequences were analyzed. The public sequencing data were trimmed at Q25 with fastp and processed into clonotypes with MiXCR by TCRdb, which kept only in-frame beta chains. Rows with one shared CDR3 protein collapse into an entry with the most common genes and DNA. The V and J calls and clone size are TCRdb's, not the authors'. The sample data list 700,000 or so distinct CDR3 sequences, and approximately 21% of these were observed just once. About 4.5% of the sample rests with the top ten.

Every donor was a healthy Caucasian. Three pairs of female monozygotic twins, all aged roughly 18 to 29 years, were included in the twin cohort. The RNA used for TCR libraries was isolated from peripheral blood mononuclear cells. The data also belong to a second study, concerning T cells expressing NK-cell markers. Drawing on the second study: In sorted CD3+CD56+NKG2C+, CD3+CD56+NKG2C- and CD3+CD56-NKG2C+ T-cell subsets from about 8 donors, TCR beta-chain repertoires were profiled. Among the eight sequenced donors, only one was HCMV-seronegative, while the other seven were HCMV-seropositive. In several experiments an anti-gammadeltaTCR antibody was added to restrict sorting to alphabetaTCR-expressing T cells. In over five donors, the dominant CD3+CD56+NKG2C+ clonotypes were among the top 10 CD8+ clonotypes and accounted for about 1.0-7.5% of CD8+ T cells. Those dominant clonotypes were again the most abundant among CD3+CD56-NKG2C+ cells in several donors, at about 28.3-60.1%. Whether the expanded NKG2C-expressing T cell clones were specific for HCMV antigens remained unclear. The study sequenced eight donors, all healthy volunteers chosen at random: three men and five women. HCMV-specific IgG was detected in serum with a commercial ELISA kit to determine HCMV serostatus. For about 6 donors, unsorted PBMC were also used to sequence bulk peripheral blood T-cell repertoires. Reads were demultiplexed and grouped by UMI with MIGEC, and clonotypes were assembled and quantified with MiTCR. To exclude erroneous sequences, only TCR cDNA sequences supported by at least two reads were retained. Downstream repertoire analysis used the tcR package, and clonotypes were matched across fractions by CDR3 nucleotide sequence plus V segment. Antigen specificity was annotated against VDJdb with VDJmatch, allowing one amino acid substitution in CDR3.

The clonotype was recovered from a woman between 18 and 30 years old in good health. Specimen: PBMCs. This receptor chain uses TRBV6-1 and TRBJ1-1; a confident D gene designation cannot be given. DNA sequence: TGTGCCAGCACAAGGGCAGAGAGTAATGAAGCTTTCTTT. Its coded protein is CASTRAESNEAFF.